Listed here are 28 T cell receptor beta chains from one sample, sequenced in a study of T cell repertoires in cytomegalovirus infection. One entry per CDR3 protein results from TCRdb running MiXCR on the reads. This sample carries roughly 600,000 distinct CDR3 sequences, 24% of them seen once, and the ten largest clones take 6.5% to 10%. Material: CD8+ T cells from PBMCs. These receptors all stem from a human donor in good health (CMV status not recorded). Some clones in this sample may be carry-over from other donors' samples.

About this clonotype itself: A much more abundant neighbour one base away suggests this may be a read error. The CDR3 is CTSSLERKETQYF. DNA for the CDR3: TGTACCAGCAGCCTAGAAAGGAAAGAGACCCAGTACTTC. This chain links TRBV7-6 with TRBJ2-5; D is undetermined. The CDR3 sequence is 13 residues long. Per germline, CDR1 SGHVS and CDR2 FNYEAQ.

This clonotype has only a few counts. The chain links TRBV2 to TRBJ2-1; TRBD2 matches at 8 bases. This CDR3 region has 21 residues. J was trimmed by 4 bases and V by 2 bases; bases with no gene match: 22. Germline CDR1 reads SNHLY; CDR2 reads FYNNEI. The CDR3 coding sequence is TGTGCCAGCAGTGAAACTACTGTCGGGGGGGACCGAAGGGATAAATACAATGAGCAGTTCTTC. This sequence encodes CASSETTVGGDRRDKYNEQFF.

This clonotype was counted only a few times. The CDR3 loop reads CASRLRPGPNTEAFF. CDR3 sequence (DNA): TGTGCCAGCAGACTTCGACCGGGACCGAACACTGAAGCTTTCTTT. The chain couples TRBV6-2 or TRBV6-3 to TRBJ1-1; D is possibly TRBD1 (5 bases). V lost 6 bases and J 1 base, leaving 15 bases between the germline ends. The CDR3 totals 15 residues. Germline CDR1 and CDR2: MNHEY and SVGEGT.

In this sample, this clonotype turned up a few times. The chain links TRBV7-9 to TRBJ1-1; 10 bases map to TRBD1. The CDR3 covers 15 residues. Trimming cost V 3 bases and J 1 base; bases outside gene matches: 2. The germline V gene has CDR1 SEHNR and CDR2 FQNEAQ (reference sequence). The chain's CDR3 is CASSFGQGENTEAFF. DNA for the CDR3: TGTGCCAGCAGCTTCGGACAGGGGGAGAACACTGAAGCTTTCTTT.

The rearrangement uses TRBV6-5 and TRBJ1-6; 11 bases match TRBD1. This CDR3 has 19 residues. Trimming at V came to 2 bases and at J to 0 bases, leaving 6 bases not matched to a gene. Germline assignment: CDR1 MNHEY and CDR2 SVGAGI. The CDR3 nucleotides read TGTGCCAGCAGTTACGGACAGGGGGCTTGGAGCTCCTATAATTCACCCCTCCACTTT. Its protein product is CASSYGQGAWSSYNSPLHF.

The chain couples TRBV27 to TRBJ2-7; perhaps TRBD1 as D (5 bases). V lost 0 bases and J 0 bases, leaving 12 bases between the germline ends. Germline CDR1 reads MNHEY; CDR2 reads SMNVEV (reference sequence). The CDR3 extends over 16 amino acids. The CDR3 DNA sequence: TGTGCCAGCAGTTTATCCCTAGAGACAGTCTCCTACGAGCAGTACTTC. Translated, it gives CASSLSLETVSYEQYF.

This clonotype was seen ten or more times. CDR3 sequence (DNA): TGTGCCAGCAGACCTCGGACAGCCCCAGATACGCAGTATTTT. It yields the protein CASRPRTAPDTQYF. The chain uses TRBV2 and TRBJ2-3, with D perhaps matching TRBD1 (6 bases). Germline V gives CDR1 SNHLY, CDR2 FYNNEI. The V gene lost 6 bases and the J gene lost 4 bases, with 14 bases spanning the gap. The length of the CDR3 is 14 residues.

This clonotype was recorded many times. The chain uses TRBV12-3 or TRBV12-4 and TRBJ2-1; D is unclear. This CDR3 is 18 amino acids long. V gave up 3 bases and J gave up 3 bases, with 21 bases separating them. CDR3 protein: CASSFGISLRAYYNEQFF. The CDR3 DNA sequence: TGTGCCAGCAGTTTTGGGATAAGTTTAAGAGCCTACTACAATGAGCAGTTCTTC.

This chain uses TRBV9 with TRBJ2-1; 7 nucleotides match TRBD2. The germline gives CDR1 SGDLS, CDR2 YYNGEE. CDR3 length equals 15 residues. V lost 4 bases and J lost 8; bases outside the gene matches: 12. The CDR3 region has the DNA TGTGCCAGCAGCTCGTCGGGGGGACTTTACGATGAGCAGTTCTTC. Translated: CASSSSGGLYDEQFF.

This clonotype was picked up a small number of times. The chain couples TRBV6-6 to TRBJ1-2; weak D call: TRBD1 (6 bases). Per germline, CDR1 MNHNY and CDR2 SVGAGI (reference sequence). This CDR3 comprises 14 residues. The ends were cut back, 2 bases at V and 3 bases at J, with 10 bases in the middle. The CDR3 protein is CASSYGDKYYGYTF. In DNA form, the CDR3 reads TGTGCCAGCAGTTACGGGGACAAATACTATGGCTACACCTTC.

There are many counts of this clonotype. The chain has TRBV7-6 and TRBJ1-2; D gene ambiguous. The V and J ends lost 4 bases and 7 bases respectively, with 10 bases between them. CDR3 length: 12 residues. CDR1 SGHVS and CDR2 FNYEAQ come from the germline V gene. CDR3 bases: TGTGCCAGCAGCTCCCCAGCGTTTGGCTACACCTTC. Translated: CASSSPAFGYTF.

The CDR3 loop is CSVEGLAGGPYEQFF. DNA for the CDR3: TGCAGCGTTGAAGGGCTAGCGGGGGGGCCTTATGAGCAGTTCTTC. The J gene is TRBJ2-1, the V gene TRBV29-1, with 12 bases aligning to TRBD2. The CDR3 contains 15 residues. CDR1 is SQVTM and CDR2 is ANQGSEA in the germline V gene. Trimming cost V 1 base and J 8 bases; bases outside gene matches: 6.

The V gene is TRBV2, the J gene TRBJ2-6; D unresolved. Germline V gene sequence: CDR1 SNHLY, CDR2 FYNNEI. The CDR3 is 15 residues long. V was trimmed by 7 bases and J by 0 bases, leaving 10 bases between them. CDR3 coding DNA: TGTGCCAGCATGAACGGTTACTCTGGGGCCAACGTCCTGACTTTC. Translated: CASMNGYSGANVLTF.

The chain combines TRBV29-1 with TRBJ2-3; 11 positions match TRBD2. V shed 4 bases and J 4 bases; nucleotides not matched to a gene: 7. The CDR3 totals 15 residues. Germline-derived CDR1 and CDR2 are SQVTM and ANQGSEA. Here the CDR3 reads CSVVVLAGAADTQYF. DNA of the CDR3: TGCAGCGTTGTCGTACTAGCGGGGGCGGCAGATACGCAGTATTTT.

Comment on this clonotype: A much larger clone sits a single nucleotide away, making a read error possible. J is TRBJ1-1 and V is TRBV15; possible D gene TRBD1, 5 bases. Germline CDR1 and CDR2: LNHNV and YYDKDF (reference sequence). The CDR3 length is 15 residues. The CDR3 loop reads CVTSRAAQGNTEAFF. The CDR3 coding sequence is TGTGTCACCAGCAGAGCCGCCCAGGGGAACACTGAAGCTTTCTTT.

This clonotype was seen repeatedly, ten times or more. CDR3 nucleotides: TGTGCCAGCACATCCGGGGGACCGGATTTTTGGACCCAGTACTTC. This translates into CASTSGGPDFWTQYF. The chain links TRBV7-2 to TRBJ2-5, with D possibly matching TRBD2 (6 bases). V lost 7 bases and J lost 7, with 22 bases in between. Germline CDR1 SGHTA, CDR2 FQGNSA. This CDR3 is 15 amino acids long.

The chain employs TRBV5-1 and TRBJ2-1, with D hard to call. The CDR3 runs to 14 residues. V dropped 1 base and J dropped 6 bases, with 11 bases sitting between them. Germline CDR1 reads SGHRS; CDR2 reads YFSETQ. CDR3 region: CASSLMTFGNEQFF. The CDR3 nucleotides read TGCGCCAGCAGCTTGATGACGTTTGGCAATGAGCAGTTCTTC.

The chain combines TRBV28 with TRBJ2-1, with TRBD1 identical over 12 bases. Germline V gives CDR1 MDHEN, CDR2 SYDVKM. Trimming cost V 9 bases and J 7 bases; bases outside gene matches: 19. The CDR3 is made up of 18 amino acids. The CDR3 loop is CARDRDRGHSVSRNEQFF. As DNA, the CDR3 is TGTGCCAGAGACCGGGACAGGGGGCATTCGGTGTCCCGGAATGAGCAGTTCTTC.

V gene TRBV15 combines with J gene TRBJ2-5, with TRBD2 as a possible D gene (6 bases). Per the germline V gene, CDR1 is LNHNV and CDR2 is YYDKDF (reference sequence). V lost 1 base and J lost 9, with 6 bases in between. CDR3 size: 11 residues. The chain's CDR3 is CATSRGGAQYF. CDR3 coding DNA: TGTGCCACCAGCAGAGGGGGGGCCCAGTACTTC. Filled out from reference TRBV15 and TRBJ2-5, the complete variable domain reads DAMVIQNPRYQVTQFGKPVTLSCSQTLNHNVMYWYQQKSSQAPKLLFHYYDKDFNNEADTPDNFQSRRPNTSFCFLDIRSPGLGDTAMYLCATSRGGAQYFGPGTRLLVL.

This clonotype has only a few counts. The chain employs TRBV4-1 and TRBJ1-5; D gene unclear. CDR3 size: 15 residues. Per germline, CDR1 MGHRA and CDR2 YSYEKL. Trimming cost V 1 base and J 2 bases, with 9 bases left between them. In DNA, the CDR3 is TGCGCCAGCAGCCAAGTAGACCTCGGCAATCAGCCCCAGCATTTT. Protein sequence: CASSQVDLGNQPQHF.

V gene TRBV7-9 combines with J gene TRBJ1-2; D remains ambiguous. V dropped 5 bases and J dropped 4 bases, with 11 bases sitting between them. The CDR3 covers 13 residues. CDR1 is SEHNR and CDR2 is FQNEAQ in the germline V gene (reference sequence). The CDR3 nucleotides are TGTGCCAGCAGCCTCCCCGGTGCCTATGGCTACACCTTC. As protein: CASSLPGAYGYTF.

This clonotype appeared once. CDR3 residues: CAGSYETDVYEQYV. The CDR3 DNA is TGTGCCGGCAGTTACGAGACGGACGTATACGAGCAGTACGTC. The chain joins TRBV6-8 to TRBJ2-7; D gene ambiguous. CDR1 and CDR2 from the germline V gene are MNHGY and SAAAGT. This CDR3 has 14 residues.

In DNA, the CDR3 is TGTGCCAGCACTGGGACGGTAACCTACGAGCAGTACTTC. It is translated as CASTGTVTYEQYF. The chain employs TRBV2 and TRBJ2-7, with D perhaps matching TRBD1 or TRBD2 (5 bases each). The V end was cut by 7 bases, the J end by 2 bases, with 12 bases between. Germline V gene sequence: CDR1 SNHLY, CDR2 FYNNEI. CDR3 length: 13 residues.

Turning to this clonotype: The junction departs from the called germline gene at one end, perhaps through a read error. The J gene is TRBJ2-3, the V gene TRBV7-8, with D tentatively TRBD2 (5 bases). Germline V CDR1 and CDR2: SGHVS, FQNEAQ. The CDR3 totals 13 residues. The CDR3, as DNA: TGTGCCAGCAGTCATAGCGAAACAGATATGCAGTATTTT. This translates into CASSHSETDMQYF.

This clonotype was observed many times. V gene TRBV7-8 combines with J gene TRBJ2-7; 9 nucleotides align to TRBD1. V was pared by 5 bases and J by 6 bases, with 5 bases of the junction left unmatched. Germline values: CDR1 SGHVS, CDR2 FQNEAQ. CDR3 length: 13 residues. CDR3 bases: TGTGCCAGCAGCCCTCGGACAGGGGCCGAGCAGTACGTC. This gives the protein CASSPRTGAEQYV.

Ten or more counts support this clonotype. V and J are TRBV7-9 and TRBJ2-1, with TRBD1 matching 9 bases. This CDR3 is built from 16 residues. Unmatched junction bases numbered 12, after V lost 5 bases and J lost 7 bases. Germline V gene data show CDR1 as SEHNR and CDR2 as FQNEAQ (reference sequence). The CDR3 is CASSVDRGEVANEQFF. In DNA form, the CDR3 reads TGTGCCAGCAGCGTAGACAGGGGGGAGGTGGCGAATGAGCAGTTCTTC.

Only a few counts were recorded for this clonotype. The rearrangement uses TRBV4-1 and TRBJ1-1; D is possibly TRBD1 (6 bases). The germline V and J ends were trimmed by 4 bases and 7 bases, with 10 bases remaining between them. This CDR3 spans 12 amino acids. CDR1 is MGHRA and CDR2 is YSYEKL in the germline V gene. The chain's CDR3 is CASSPTDSEAFF. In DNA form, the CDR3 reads TGCGCCAGCAGCCCGACGGACAGTGAAGCTTTCTTT.

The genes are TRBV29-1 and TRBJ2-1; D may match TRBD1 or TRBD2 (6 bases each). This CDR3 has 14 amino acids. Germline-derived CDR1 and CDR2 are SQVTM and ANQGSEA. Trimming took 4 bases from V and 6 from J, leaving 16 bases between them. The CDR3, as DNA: TGCAGCGTTGGGCCGGGGGCAATGTCCAATGAGCAGTTCTTC. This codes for CSVGPGAMSNEQFF.